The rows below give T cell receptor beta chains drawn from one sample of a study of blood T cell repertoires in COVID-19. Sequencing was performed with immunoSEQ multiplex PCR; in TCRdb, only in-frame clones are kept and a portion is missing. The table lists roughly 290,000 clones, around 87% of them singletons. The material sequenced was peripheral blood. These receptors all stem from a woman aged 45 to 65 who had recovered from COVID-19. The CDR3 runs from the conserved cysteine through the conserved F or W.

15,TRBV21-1,CASQGGPFSNQPQHF
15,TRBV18,CASSTTRGNNEKLFF
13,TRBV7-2,CASSPGGINTIYF
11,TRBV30,CACGEYYEQYF
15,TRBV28,CASRSQGARDGELFF
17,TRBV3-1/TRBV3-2,CASSQGIGTSGTYEQYF
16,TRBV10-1,CASSEFNRGARDTQYF
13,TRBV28,CASSLVSGGELFF
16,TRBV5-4,CASSSQVGPSTDTQYF
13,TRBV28,CASSLPLGSLQFF
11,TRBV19,CASSEGQPQHF
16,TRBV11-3,CASSGAGTSGGGELFF
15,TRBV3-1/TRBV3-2,CASSTHQGYNSPLHF
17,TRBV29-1,CSGYYLNREAQNTEAFF
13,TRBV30,CAWSPPGNQPQHF
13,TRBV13,CASSSRDNNEQFF
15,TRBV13,CASSLGRGNTGELFF
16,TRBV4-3,CASSQDPLASYNEQFF
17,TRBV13,CASSLEWGAESYNEQFF
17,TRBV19,CASSIGFAGISGNTIYF
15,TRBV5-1,CASSLEAGITGELFF
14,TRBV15,CATRTDSRHQPQHF
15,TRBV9,CASSVGPLFGNTIYF
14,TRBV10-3,CASDGGRDTYEQYF
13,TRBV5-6,CASSSGINNEQFF
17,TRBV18,CASSPLPPGGRNYGYTF
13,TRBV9,CASSATHQETQYF
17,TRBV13,CASSLFGGLAGSYEQYF
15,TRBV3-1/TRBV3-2,CASSQQDKHGTEAFF
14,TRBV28,CASSLEDWNSPLHF
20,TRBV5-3,CAGSGLVGLPRGGFGNTIYF
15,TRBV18,CASSGGQGSGNTIYF
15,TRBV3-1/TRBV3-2,CASSQERQPPYEQYF
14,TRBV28,CASNRVTSNQPQHF
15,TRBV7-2,CASSARDRGGAEAFF
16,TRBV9,CASSVGAGPLQETQYF
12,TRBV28,CASSTGGTEAFF
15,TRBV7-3,CASSRTGDSTGELFF
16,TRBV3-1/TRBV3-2,CASSQDRAGGGDTQYF
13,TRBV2,CASKGASNQPQHF
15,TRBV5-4,CASSVRSGGIDTQYF
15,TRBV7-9,CASSLMGRSTGELFF
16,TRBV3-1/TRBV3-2,CASSQGLAGFTDTQYF
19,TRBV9,CASSLTGTYNLGSYNEQFF
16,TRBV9,CASSGKAGVDTGELFF
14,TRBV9,CASGAGGLNTEAFF
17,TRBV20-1,CSASSSRGRPFHYEQYF
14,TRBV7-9,CASSLERGNQPQHF